This T cell receptor beta chain was found in a study of blood T cell repertoires in COVID-19. In the original analysis: Estimates of nucleated cell counts were drawn from the amplification of reference gene primers. The data were produced by immunoSEQ multiplex PCR, yet TCRdb's version contains in-frame clones alone and is incomplete. V, J and clone size were drawn from that table, and D and trimming were deduced from the DNA. The sample includes approximately 97,000 clones, 75% to 90% of them seen just once. This sequence was found in an elderly woman with acute or convalescent COVID-19. The sequenced sample was peripheral blood.

CDR3 sequence: CASSKPGRGGDTQYF. The CDR3 bases are TGTGCCAGCAGCAAGCCGGGTCGAGGGGGAGATACGCAGTATTTT. This chain uses TRBV5-4 with TRBJ2-3, with a possible D match to TRBD1 (6 bases). The CDR3 is 15 amino acids. CDR1 and CDR2 (germline): SGHNT, YYREEE (reference sequence). Trimming cost V 4 bases and J 5 bases, with 17 bases left between them.